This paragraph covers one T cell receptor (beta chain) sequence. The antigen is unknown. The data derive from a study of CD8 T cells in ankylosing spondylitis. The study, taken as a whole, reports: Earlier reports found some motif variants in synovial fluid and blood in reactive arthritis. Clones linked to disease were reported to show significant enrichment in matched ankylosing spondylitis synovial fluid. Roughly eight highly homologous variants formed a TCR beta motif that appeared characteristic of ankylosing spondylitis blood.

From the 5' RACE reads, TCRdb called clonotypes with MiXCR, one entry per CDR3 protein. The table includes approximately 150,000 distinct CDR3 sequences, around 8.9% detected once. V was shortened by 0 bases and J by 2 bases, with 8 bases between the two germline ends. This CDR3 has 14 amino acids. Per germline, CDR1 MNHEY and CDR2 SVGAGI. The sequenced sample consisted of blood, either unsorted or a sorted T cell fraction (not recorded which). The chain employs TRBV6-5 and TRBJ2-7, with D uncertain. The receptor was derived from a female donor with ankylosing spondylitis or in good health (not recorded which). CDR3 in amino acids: CASSYSRAPYEQYF. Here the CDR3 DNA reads TGTGCCAGCAGTTACTCCAGAGCACCCTACGAGCAGTACTTC.